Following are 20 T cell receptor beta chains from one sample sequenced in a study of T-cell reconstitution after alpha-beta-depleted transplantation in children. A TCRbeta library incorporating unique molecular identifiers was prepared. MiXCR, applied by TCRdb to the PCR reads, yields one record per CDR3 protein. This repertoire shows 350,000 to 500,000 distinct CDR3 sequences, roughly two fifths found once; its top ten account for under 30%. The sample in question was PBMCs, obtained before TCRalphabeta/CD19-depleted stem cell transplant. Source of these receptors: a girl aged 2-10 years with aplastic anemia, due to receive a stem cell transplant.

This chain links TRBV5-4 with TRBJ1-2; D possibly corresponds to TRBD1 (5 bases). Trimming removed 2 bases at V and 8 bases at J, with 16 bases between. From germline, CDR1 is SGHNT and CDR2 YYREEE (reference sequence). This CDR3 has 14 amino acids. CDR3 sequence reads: CASSFSPTAPGYTF. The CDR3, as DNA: TGTGCCAGCAGCTTTTCCCCGACAGCCCCAGGCTACACCTTC.

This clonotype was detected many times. The CDR3 DNA sequence: TGTGCCAGTACTATGGGAGGGGAGCAGTACTTC. Translation gives CASTMGGEQYF. This rearrangement joins TRBV12-3 or TRBV12-4 to TRBJ2-7; 7 nucleotides line up with TRBD2. The CDR3 has 11 amino acids. J lost 7 bases, V lost 9 bases, and 6 bases had no gene match.

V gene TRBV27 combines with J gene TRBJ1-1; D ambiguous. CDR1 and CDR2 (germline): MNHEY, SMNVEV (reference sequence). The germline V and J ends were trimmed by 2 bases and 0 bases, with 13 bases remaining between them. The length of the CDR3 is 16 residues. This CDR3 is CASSLRIARLNTEAFF. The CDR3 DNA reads TGTGCCAGCAGTTTAAGGATAGCCAGGTTGAACACTGAAGCTTTCTTT.

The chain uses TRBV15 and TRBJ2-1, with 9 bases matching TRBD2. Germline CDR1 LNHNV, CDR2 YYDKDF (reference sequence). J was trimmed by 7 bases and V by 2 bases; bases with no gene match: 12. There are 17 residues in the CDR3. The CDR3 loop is CATSRSEGLAVANEQFF. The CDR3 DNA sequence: TGTGCCACCAGCAGATCAGAGGGACTAGCAGTAGCGAATGAGCAGTTCTTC.

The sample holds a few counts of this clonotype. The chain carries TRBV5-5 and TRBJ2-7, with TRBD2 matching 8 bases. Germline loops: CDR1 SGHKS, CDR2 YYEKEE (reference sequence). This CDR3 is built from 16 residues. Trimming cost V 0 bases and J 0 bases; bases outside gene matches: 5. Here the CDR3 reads CASSLAWTSTSYEQYF. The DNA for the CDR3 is TGTGCCAGCAGCTTGGCCTGGACTAGCACCTCCTACGAGCAGTACTTC.

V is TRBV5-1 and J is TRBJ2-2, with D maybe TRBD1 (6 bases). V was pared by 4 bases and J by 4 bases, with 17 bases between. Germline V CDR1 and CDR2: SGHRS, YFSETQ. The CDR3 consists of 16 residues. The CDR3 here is CASSPRPGHLTGELFF. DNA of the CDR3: TGCGCCAGCAGCCCACGACCGGGACATCTCACCGGGGAGCTGTTTTTT.

The CDR3 DNA reads as TGCGCCAGCAGCTTGGAGGGACAGAGGAACACCGGGGAGCTGTTTTTT. Protein: CASSLEGQRNTGELFF. The V call is TRBV5-1, the J call TRBJ2-2, with TRBD1 matching over 7 bases. Per the germline V gene, CDR1 is SGHRS and CDR2 is YFSETQ. This CDR3 spans 16 amino acids. J lost 1 base, V lost 0 bases, and 3 bases had no gene match. Full variable domain (missing parts from reference TRBV5-1 and TRBJ2-2): KAGVTQTPRYLIKTRGQQVTLSCSPISGHRSVSWYQQTPGQGLQFLFEYFSETQRNKGNFPGRFSGRQFSNSRSEMNVSTLELGDSALYLCASSLEGQRNTGELFFGEGSRLTVL.

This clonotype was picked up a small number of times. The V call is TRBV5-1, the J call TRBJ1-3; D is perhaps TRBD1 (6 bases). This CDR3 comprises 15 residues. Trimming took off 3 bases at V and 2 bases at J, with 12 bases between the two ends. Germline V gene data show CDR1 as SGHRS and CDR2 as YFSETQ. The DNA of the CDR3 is TGCGCCAGCAGCTCGGGCTACAGGGCTGGAAACACCATATATTTT. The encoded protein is CASSSGYRAGNTIYF.

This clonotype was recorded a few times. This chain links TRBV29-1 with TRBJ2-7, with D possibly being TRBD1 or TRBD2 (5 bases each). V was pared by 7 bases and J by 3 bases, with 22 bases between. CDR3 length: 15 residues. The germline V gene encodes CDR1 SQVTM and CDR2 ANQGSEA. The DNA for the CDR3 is TGCAGCGCGTCAGGAGGCCGGGACGGGGACTACGAGCAGTACTTC. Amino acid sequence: CSASGGRDGDYEQYF.

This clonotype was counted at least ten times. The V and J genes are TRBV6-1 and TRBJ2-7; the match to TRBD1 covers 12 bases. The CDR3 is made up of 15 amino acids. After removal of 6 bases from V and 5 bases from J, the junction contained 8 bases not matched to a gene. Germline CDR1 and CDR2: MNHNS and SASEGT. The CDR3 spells CASRRGGTGGHEQYF. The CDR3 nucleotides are TGTGCCAGCAGGCGAGGGGGGACAGGGGGCCACGAGCAGTACTTC.

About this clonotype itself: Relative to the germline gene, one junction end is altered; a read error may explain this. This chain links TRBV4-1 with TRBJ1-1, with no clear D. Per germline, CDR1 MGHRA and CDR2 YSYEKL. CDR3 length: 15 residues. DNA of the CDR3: TGCGCCAGCAGCCACACGTCGACGCTGAACACTAAAGCTTTCTTT. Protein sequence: CASSHTSTLNTKAFF.

The DNA for the CDR3 is TGTGCCAGCAGTTCCTATCAGCGACAGCCCCAGCATTTT. It encodes CASSSYQRQPQHF. The chain uses TRBV6-6 and TRBJ1-5, with D hard to call. Germline V lookup: CDR1 MNHNY, CDR2 SVGAGI (reference sequence). Trimming pared 4 bases from V and 7 bases from J, leaving 11 bases between. The CDR3 has 13 amino acids.

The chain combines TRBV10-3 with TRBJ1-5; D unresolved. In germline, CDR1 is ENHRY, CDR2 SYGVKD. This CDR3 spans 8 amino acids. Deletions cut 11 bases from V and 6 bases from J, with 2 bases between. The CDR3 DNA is TGTGCCCGTCAGCCCCAGCATTTT. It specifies CARQPQHF.

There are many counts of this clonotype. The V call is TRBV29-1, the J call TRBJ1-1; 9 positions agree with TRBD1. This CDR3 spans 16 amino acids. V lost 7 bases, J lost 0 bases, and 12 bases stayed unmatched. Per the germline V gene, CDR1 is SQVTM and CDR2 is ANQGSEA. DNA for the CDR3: TGCAGCGCTAGGGGTCAACAGGGGGCCATGAACACTGAAGCTTTCTTT. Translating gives CSARGQQGAMNTEAFF.

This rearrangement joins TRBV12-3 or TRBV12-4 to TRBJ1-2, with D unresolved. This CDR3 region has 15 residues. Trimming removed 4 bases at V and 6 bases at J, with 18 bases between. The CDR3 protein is CASSSTIAGGHGYTF. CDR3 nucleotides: TGTGCCAGCAGTTCCACCATAGCGGGCGGCCATGGCTACACCTTC.

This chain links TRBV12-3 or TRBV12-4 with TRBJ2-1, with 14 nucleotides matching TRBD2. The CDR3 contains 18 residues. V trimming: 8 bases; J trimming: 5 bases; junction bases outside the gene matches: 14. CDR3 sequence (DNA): TGTGCCAGCGCGCCGGGACTAGCGGGGGAGGCGGAAAACAATGAGCAGTTCTTC. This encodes CASAPGLAGEAENNEQFF.

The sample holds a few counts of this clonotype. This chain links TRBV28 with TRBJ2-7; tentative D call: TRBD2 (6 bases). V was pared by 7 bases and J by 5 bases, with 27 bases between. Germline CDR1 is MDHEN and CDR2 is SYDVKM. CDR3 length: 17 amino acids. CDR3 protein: CASMVAGLAGGKDEQYF. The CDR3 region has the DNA TGTGCCAGCATGGTCGCTGGACTGGCCGGGGGAAAAGACGAGCAGTACTTC.

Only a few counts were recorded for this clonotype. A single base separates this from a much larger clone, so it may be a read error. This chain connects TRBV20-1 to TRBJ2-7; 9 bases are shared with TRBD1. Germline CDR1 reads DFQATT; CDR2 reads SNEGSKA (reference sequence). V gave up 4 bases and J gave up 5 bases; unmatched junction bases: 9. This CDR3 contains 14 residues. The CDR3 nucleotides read TGCAGTGCTACAGTAGGGACAGGGAGGAACGAGCAGTACTTC. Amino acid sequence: CSATVGTGRNEQYF.

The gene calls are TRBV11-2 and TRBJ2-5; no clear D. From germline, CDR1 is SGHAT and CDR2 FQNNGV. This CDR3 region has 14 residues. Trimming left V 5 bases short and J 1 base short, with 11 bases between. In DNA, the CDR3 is TGTGCCAGCAGCGTGTCTTACGCCCAAGAGACCCAGTACTTC. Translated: CASSVSYAQETQYF.

This CDR3 reads CASSPGTSGSNEQYF. The DNA of the CDR3 is TGTGCCAGCAGTCCGGGGACTAGCGGGTCCAACGAGCAGTACTTC. The J gene is TRBJ2-7, the V gene TRBV27; 12 nucleotides match TRBD2. J was trimmed by 5 bases and V by 5 bases; bases with no gene match: 7. Germline CDR1 and CDR2: MNHEY and SMNVEV (reference sequence). The CDR3 consists of 15 residues.